The clone carrying this T cell receptor (beta chain) was counted only a few times. This CDR3 region has 14 residues. Trimming took 2 bases from V and 6 from J; bases not matched to a gene: 4. Germline V gives CDR1 MNHEY, CDR2 SMNVEV (reference sequence). This sample is part of a study of blood T cells in healthy people across ages. Together with a sample-barcoded 5' primer, a J-beta primer mix was included in a second PCR lasting roughly 6 to 12 cycles. A single record per CDR3 protein comes from TCRdb applying MiXCR to the 5' RACE reads. Here the sample spans about a million distinct CDR3 sequences, roughly 43% being singletons.

The source is a man in his thirties or forties in good health. The chain couples TRBV27 to TRBJ1-5; 7 bases are a match to TRBD1. Sequenced input: blood. The CDR3 nucleotides read TGTGCCAGCAGTTTAACCCCAGGGGGTCAGCCCCAGCATTTT. Encoded protein: CASSLTPGGQPQHF.